The rows below give T cell receptor beta chains drawn from one sample of a study of cytomegalovirus exposure and HLA in healthy donors. Profiled with immunoSEQ multiplex PCR; TCRdb holds only in-frame clones, not every one. The sample carries 200,000 to 250,000 clones, roughly 84% recorded once. What was sequenced was PBMCs. These receptors were taken from a human donor in good health. CDR3s leave out the opening cysteine and the closing phenylalanine or tryptophan.

J: TRBJ2-1; V: TRBV11-2; CDR3: ASSLAILAGNEQF
J: TRBJ2-6; V: TRBV5-1; CDR3: ASSLSGAGANVLT
J: TRBJ1-2; V: TRBV5-1; CDR3: ASSLVGETAYGYT
J: TRBJ1-4; V: TRBV13; CDR3: ASSSRQDTATNEKLF
J: TRBJ2-7; V: TRBV6-6; CDR3: ASSYRRDSEQY
J: TRBJ1-5; V: TRBV30; CDR3: AWSPGQGYYQPQH
J: TRBJ1-1; V: TRBV29-1; CDR3: SVEREDRANTEAF
J: TRBJ2-3; V: TRBV5-1; CDR3: ASSTGTMILADTQY
J: TRBJ2-1; V: TRBV6-5; CDR3: ASSYTSGGSYNEQF
J: TRBJ2-1; V: TRBV19; CDR3: ASSIFEGGEQF
J: TRBJ2-1; V: TRBV20-1; CDR3: SAKELSRRF
J: TRBJ2-2; V: TRBV7-3; CDR3: ASSFDGGSGKGGELF
J: TRBJ2-7; V: TRBV7-3; CDR3: ASSLTGGKNGAYEQY
J: TRBJ2-3; V: TRBV28; CDR3: ASSLAVSTDTQY
J: TRBJ2-7; V: TRBV5-1; CDR3: ASSLASGTYEQY
J: TRBJ2-7; V: TRBV7-2; CDR3: ASSLEAGYYEQY
J: TRBJ1-5; V: TRBV5-1; CDR3: ASSLLGGENQPQH
J: TRBJ2-7; V: TRBV6-5; CDR3: ASKTSGTSYEQY
J: TRBJ1-1; V: TRBV28; CDR3: ASSLDREAF
J: -; V: TRBV7-9; CDR3: ASSRRDRPTYEQY
J: TRBJ2-7; V: TRBV18; CDR3: ASSPPARSYEQY
J: TRBJ1-4; V: TRBV4-1; CDR3: ASSQDHPNRVTNEKLF
J: TRBJ1-5; V: TRBV7-2; CDR3: ASSLGGGPQPQH
J: TRBJ2-1; V: TRBV4-2; CDR3: ASSQDYAGLAVNEQF
J: TRBJ2-2; V: TRBV9; CDR3: ASSDSGSGELF
J: TRBJ1-5; V: TRBV28; CDR3: ASKPLRGRDNFFSHNQPQH
J: TRBJ1-2; V: TRBV19; CDR3: ATETGSNYGYT
J: TRBJ2-6; V: TRBV7-9; CDR3: ASTYPPGGPGANVLT
J: TRBJ1-1; V: TRBV5-1; CDR3: ASSQQGAEAF
J: TRBJ1-2; V: TRBV5-6; CDR3: ASSFGRGDYGYT
J: TRBJ2-7; V: TRBV28; CDR3: ASSLGRLALAF
J: TRBJ1-5; V: TRBV7-2; CDR3: ASRETGWGNQPQH
J: TRBJ2-4; V: TRBV27; CDR3: ASRPRAGGVLNIQY
J: TRBJ2-1; V: TRBV5-8; CDR3: ASSLAGTSGIGYNEQF
J: TRBJ1-2; V: TRBV7-2; CDR3: ASSTTQGPYGYT
J: TRBJ2-1; V: TRBV19; CDR3: ASSTSLGLAANEQF
J: TRBJ1-2; V: TRBV4-1; CDR3: ASSQGGRRDRGNSNYGYT
J: TRBJ2-2; V: TRBV9; CDR3: ASSATLMTGELF
J: TRBJ1-1; V: TRBV29-1; CDR3: SVEKAVSGTEAF
J: TRBJ1-5; V: TRBV7-8; CDR3: ASSLGGVNDQPQH
J: TRBJ2-2; V: TRBV4-1; CDR3: ASSQDLTGFLFGELF
J: TRBJ1-5; V: TRBV6-1; CDR3: ASSGKAGTGRYSNQPQH
J: TRBJ1-1; V: TRBV10-3; CDR3: AISESTTLGQGPYTEAF
J: TRBJ2-7; V: TRBV28; CDR3: ASSLRTSGRGEQY
J: TRBJ2-1; V: TRBV7-8; CDR3: ASSEGTHRRGDYNEQF
J: TRBJ2-5; V: TRBV10-1; CDR3: ASSPDPGETQY
J: TRBJ2-2; V: TRBV29-1; CDR3: SAEIAGSNTGELF
J: TRBJ1-2; V: TRBV9; CDR3: ASSDDTADVYGYT
J: TRBJ2-1; V: TRBV19; CDR3: ASSMRTTYNEQF
J: TRBJ2-1; V: TRBV7-2; CDR3: ASSRRTGLAYNEQF
J: TRBJ1-1; V: TRBV27; CDR3: ASSLSPGTGKAF
J: TRBJ1-2; V: TRBV6-5; CDR3: ASKSEGGNGYT
J: TRBJ2-5; V: TRBV7-6; CDR3: ASSFLTGGGETQY